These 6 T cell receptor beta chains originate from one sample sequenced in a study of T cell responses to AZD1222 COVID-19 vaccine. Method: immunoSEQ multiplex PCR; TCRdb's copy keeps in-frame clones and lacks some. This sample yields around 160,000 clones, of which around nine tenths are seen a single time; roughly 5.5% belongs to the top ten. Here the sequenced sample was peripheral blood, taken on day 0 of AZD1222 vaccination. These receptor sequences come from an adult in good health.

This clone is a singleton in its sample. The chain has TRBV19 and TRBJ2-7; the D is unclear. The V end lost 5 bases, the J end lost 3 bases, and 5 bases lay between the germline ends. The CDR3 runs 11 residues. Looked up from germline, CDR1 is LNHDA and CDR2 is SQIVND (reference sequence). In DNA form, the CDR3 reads TGTGCCAGTAGTGCCGGCTACGAGCAGTACTTC. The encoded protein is CASSAGYEQYF.

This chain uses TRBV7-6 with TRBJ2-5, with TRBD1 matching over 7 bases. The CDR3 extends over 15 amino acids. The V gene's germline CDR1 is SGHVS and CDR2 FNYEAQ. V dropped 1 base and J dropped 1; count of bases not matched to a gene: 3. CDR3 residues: CASSLGAGGQETQYF. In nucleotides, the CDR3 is TGTGCCAGCAGCTTAGGTGCAGGGGGCCAAGAGACCCAGTACTTC.

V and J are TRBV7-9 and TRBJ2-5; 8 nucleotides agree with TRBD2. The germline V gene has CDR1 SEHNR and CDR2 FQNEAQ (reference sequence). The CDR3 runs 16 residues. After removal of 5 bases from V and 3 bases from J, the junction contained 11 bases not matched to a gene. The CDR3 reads CASSPNLRREEETQYF. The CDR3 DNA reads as TGTGCCAGCAGCCCGAACCTACGGCGGGAGGAAGAGACCCAGTACTTC.

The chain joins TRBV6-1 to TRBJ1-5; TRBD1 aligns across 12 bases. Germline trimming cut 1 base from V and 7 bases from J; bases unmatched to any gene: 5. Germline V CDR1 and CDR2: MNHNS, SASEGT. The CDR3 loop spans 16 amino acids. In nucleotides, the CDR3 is TGTGCCAGCAGTGAAGGAACAGGGACAGGGGGCCAGCCCCAGCATTTT. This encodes CASSEGTGTGGQPQHF.

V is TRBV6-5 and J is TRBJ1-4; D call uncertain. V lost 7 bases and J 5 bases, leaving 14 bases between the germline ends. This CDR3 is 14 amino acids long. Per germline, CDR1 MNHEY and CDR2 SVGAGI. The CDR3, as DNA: TGTGCCAGCAAGGATGACGGAGTAAATGAAAAACTGTTTTTT. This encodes CASKDDGVNEKLFF.

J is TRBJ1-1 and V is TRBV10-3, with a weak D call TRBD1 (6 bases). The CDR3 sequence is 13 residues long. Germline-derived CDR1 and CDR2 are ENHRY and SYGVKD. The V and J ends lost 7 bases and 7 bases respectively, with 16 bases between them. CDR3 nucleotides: TGTGCCATCATGCCGCAGGGACACGTTGAAGCTTTCTTT. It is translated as CAIMPQGHVEAFF.